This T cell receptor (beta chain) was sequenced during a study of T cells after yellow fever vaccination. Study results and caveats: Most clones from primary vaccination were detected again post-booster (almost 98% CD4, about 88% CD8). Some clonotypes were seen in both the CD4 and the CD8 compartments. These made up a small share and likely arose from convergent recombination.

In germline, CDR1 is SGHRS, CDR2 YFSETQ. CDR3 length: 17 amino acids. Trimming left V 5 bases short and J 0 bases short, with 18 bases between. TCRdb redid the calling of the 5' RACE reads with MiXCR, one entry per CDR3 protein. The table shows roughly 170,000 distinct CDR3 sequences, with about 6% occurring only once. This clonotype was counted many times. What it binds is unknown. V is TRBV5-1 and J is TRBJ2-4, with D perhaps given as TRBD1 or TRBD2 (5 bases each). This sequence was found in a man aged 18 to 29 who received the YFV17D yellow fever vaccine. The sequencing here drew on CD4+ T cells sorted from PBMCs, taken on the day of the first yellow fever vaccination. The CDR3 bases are TGCGCCAGCAGGATGGGGACCACGGTTCTAGCCAAAAACATTCAGTACTTC. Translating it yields CASRMGTTVLAKNIQYF.